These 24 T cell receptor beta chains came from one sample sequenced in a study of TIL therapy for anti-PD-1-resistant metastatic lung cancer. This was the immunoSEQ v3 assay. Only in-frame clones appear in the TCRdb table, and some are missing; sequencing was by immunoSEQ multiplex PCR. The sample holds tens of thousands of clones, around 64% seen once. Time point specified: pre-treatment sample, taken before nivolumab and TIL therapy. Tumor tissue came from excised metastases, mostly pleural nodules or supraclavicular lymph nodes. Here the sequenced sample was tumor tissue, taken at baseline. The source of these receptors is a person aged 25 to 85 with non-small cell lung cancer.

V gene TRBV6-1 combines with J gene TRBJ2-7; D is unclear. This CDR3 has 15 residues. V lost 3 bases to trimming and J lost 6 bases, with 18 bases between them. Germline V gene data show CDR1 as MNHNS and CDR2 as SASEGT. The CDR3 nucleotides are TGTGCCAGCAGTGAGCGAGACAAGCTCTTGTCCGAGCAGTACTTC. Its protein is CASSERDKLLSEQYF.

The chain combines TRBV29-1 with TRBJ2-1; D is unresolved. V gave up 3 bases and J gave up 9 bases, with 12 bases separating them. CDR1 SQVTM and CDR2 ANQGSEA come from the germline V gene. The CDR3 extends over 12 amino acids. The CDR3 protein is CSVDSGLGEQFF. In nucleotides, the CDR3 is TGCAGCGTTGACTCCGGCTTGGGTGAGCAGTTCTTC.

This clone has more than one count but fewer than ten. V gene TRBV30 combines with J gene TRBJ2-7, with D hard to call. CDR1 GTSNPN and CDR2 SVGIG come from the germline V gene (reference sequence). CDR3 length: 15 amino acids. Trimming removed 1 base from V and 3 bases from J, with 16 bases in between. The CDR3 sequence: CAWSEPSDLFYEQYF. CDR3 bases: TGTGCCTGGAGTGAGCCGAGTGATTTATTCTACGAGCAGTACTTC.

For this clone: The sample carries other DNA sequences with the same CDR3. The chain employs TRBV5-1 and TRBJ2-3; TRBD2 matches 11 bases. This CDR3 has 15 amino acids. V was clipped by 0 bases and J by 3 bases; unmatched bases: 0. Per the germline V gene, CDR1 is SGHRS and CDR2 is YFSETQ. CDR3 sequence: CASSLGLAGTDTQYF. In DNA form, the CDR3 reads TGCGCCAGCAGCTTGGGACTAGCGGGGACAGATACGCAGTATTTT. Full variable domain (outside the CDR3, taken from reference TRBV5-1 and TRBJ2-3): KAGVTQTPRYLIKTRGQQVTLSCSPISGHRSVSWYQQTPGQGLQFLFEYFSETQRNKGNFPGRFSGRQFSNSRSEMNVSTLELGDSALYLCASSLGLAGTDTQYFGPGTRLTVL.

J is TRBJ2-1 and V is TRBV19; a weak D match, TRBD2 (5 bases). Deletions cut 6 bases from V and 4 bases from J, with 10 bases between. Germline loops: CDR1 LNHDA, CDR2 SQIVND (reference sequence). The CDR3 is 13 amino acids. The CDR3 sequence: CASSQRGYNEQFF. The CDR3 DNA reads TGTGCCAGTAGCCAACGAGGGTACAATGAGCAGTTCTTC. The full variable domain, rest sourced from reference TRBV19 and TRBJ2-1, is DGGITQSPKYLFRKEGQNVTLSCEQNLNHDAMYWYRQDPGQGLRLIYYSQIVNDFQKGDIAEGYSVSREKKESFPLTVTSAQKNPTAFYLCASSQRGYNEQFFGPGTRLTVL.

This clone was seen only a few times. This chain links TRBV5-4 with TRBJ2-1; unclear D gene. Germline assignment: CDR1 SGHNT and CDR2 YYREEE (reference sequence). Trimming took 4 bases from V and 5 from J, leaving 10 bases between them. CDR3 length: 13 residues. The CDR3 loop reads CASSRPTHNEQFF. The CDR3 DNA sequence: TGTGCCAGCAGCCGACCGACACACAATGAGCAGTTCTTC.

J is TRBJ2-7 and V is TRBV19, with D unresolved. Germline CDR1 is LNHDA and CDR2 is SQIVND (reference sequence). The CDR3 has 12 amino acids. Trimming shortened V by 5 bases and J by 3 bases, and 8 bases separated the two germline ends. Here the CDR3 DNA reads TGTGCCAGTAGTCCCAGGATCTACGAGCAGTACTTC. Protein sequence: CASSPRIYEQYF.

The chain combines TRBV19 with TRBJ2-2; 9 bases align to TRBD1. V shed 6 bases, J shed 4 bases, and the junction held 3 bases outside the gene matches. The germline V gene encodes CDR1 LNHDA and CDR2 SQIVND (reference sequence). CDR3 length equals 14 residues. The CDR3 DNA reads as TGTGCCAGTAGAACAGGGGGCAGCACCGGGGAGCTGTTTTTT. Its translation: CASRTGGSTGELFF.

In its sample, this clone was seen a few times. The CDR3 protein is CASSVPGGGYGYTF. Written as DNA, the CDR3 is TGTGCCAGCAGTGTCCCAGGGGGAGGGTATGGCTACACCTTC. The V gene is TRBV6-1, the J gene TRBJ1-2, with 7 bases matching TRBD1. The J segment lost 5 bases and the V segment lost 4 bases, leaving 7 bases of the junction unmatched. Germline CDR1 is MNHNS and CDR2 is SASEGT. The CDR3 has 14 residues.

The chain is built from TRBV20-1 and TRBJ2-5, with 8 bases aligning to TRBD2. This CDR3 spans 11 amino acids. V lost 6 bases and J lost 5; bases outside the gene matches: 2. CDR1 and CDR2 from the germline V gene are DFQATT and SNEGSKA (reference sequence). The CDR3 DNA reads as TGCAGTGCCCTAGCGGGTGAGACCCAGTACTTC. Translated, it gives CSALAGETQYF.

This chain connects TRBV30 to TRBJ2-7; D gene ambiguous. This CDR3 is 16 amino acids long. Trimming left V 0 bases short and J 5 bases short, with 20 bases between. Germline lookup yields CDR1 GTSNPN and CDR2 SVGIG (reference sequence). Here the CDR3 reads CAWSVQRHVLPHEQYF. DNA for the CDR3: TGTGCCTGGAGTGTACAGCGACACGTCCTCCCACACGAGCAGTACTTC.

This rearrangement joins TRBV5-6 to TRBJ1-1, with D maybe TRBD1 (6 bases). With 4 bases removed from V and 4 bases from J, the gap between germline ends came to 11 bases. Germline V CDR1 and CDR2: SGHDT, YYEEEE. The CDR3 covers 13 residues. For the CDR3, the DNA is TGTGCCAGCAGCGCAGGGGTAATCACTGAAGCTTTCTTT. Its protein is CASSAGVITEAFF. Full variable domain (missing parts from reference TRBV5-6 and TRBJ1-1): DAGVTQSPTHLIKTRGQQVTLRCSPKSGHDTVSWYQQALGQGPQFIFQYYEEEERQRGNFPDRFSGHQFPNYSSELNVNALLLGDSALYLCASSAGVITEAFFGQGTRLTVV.

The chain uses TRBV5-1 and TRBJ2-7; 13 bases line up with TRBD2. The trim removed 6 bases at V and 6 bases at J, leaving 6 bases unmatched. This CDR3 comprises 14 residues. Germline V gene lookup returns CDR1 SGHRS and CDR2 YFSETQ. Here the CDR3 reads CASTTGTSGVEQYF. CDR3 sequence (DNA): TGCGCCAGCACGACCGGGACTAGCGGGGTCGAGCAGTACTTC.

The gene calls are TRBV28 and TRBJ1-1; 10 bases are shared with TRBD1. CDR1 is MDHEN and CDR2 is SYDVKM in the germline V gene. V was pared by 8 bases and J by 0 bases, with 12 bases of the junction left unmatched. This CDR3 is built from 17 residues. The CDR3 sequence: CASSSRDRGHLNTEAFF. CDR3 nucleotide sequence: TGTGCCAGCTCCTCCCGGGACAGGGGACACCTGAACACTGAAGCTTTCTTT. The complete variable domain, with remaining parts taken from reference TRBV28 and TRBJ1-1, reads DVKVTQSSRYLVKRTGEKVFLECVQDMDHENMFWYRQDPGLGLRLIYFSYDVKMKEKGDIPEGYSVSREKKERFSLILESASTNQTSMYLCASSSRDRGHLNTEAFFGQGTRLTVV.

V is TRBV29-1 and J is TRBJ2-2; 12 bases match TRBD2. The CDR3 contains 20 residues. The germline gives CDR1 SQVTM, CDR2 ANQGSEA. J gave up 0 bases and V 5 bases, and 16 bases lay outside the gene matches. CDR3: CSVRIDWGTSGPTNTGELFF. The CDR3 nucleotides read TGCAGCGTTAGGATCGACTGGGGGACTAGCGGGCCCACGAACACCGGGGAGCTGTTTTTT.

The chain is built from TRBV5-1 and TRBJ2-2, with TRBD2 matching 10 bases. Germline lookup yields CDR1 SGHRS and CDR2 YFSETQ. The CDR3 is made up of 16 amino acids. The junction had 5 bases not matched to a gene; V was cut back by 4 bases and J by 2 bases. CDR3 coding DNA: TGCGCCAGCAGCCCTACTAGCGGGGTAAACACCGGGGAGCTGTTTTTT. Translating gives CASSPTSGVNTGELFF.

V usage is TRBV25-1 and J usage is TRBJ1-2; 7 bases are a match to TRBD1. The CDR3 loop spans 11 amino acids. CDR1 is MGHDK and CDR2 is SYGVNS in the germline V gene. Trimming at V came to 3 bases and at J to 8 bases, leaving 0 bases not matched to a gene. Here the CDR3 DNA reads TGTGCCAGCAGTGAGACAGGGGGCTACACCTTC. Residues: CASSETGGYTF.

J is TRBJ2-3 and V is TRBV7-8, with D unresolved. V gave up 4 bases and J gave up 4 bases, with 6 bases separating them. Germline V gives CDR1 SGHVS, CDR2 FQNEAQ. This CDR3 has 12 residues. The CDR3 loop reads CASSSRADTQYF. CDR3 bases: TGTGCCAGCAGCTCCCGAGCAGATACGCAGTATTTT.

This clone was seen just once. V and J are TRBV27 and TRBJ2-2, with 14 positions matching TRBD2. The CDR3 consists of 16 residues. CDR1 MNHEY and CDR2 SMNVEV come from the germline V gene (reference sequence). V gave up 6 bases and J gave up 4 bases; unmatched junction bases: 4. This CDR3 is CASSGLAGGTTGELFF. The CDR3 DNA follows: TGTGCCAGCAGCGGACTAGCGGGAGGAACCACCGGGGAGCTGTTTTTT.

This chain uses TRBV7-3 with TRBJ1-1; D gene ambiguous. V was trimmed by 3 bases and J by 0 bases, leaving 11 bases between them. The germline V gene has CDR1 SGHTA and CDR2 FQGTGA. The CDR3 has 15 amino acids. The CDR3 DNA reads TGTGCCAGCAGCTTGGATTCGGGATTGAACACTGAAGCTTTCTTT. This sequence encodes CASSLDSGLNTEAFF.

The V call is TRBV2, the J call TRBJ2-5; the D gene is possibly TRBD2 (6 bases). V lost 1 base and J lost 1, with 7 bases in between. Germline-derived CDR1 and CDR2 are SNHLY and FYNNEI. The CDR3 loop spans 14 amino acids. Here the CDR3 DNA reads TGTGCCAGCAGTGAAGAGCGGGCCCAAGAGACCCAGTACTTC. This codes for CASSEERAQETQYF.

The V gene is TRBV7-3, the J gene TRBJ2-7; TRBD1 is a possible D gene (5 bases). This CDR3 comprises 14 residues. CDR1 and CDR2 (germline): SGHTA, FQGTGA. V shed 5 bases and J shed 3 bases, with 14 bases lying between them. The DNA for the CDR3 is TGTGCCAGCAGCCTACAGGCAGGGTTCTACGAGCAGTACTTC. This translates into CASSLQAGFYEQYF.

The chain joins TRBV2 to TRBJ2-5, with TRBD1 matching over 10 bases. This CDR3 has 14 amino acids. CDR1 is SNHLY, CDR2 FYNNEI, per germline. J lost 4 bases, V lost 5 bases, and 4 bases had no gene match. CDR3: CASSFGQGVETQYF. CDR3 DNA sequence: TGTGCCAGCAGTTTCGGACAGGGGGTAGAGACCCAGTACTTC.

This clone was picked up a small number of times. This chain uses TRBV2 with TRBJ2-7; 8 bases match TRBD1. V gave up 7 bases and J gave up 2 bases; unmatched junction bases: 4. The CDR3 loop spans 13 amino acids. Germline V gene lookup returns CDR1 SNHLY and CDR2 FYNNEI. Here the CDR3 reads CASIPDRAYEQYF. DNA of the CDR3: TGTGCCAGCATCCCGGACAGGGCCTACGAGCAGTACTTC.